This T cell receptor beta chain was obtained from a study of low-dose radiotherapy and immunotherapy resistance in tumors. Study at large: Treatment included intravenous cyclophosphamide dosed at 200 mg/m2 every two weeks, one day before radiation and immunotherapy.

Administered to the donors were nivolumab, ipilimumab, aspirin, low-dose cyclophosphamide and low-dose radiotherapy. Qualifying patients carried advanced solid tumors devoid of tumor-infiltrating lymphocytes. Covering alpha and beta chains, TRAV- and TRBV-specific primers were used for the first-strand cDNA. With a constant-region primer and a V-primer adapter, TCRs were subjected to around 20 PCR cycles of amplification. TCRdb recomputed calls from the reads with MiXCR, one row per CDR3 protein. The data hold about 6,200 distinct CDR3 sequences, with around 80% observed a single time. The TCR was taken from a human donor with advanced metastatic prostate, ovarian, gallbladder or colorectal cancer (not recorded which). This table probably holds off-target reads from a library built for another chain.

The CDR3 nucleotides read TGTGCCAGCAGTTACACAACTAGGACCGACGAGCAGTACTTC. Residues: CASSYTTRTDEQYF. The V gene is TRBV28, the J gene TRBJ2-7, with D tentatively TRBD2 (5 bases). The CDR3 contains 14 residues. Trimming took off 4 bases at V and 5 bases at J, with 15 bases between the two ends. From germline, CDR1 is MDHEN and CDR2 SYDVKM.